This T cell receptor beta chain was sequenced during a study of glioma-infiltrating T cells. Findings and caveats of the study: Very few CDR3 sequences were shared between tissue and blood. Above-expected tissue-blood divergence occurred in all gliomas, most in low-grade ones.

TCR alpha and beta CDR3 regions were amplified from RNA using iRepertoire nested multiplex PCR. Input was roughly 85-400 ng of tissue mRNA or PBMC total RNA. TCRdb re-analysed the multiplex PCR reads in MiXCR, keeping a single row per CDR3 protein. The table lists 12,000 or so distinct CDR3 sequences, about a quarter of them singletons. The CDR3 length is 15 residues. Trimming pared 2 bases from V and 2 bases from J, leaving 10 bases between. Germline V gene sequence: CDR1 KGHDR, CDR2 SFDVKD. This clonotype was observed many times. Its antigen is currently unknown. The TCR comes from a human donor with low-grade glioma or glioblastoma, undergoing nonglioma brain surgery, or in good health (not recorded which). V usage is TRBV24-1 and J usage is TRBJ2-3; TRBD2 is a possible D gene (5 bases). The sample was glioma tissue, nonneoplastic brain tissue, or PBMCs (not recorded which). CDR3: CATSDSGIPTDTQYF. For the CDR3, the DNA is TGTGCCACCAGTGATTCCGGGATCCCCACAGATACGCAGTATTTT.